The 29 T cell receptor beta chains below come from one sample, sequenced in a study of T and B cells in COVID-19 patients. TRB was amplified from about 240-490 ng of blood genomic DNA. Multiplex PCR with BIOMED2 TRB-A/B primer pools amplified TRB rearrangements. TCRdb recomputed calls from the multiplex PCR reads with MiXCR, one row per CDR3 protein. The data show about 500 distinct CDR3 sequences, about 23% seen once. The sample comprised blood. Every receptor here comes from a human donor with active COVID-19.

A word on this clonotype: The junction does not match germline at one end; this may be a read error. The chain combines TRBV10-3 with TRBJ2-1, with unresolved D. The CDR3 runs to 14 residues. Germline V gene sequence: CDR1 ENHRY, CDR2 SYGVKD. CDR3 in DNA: TGTGCCAGCAGTGGAGATGGGGCCTACAATGAGCAGTTCTTC. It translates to CASSGDGAYNEQFF.

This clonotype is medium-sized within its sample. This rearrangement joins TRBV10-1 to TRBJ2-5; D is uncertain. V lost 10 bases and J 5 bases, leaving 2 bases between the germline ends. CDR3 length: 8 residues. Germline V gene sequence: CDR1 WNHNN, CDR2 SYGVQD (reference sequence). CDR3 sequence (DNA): TGCGCCACCGAGACCCAGTACTTC. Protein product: CATETQYF.

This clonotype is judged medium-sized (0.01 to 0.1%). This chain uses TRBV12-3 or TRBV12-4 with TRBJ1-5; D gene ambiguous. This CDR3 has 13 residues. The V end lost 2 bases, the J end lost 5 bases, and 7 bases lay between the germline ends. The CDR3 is CASSLIGYQPQHF. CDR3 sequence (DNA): TGTGCCAGCAGTTTAATAGGGTATCAGCCCCAGCATTTT.

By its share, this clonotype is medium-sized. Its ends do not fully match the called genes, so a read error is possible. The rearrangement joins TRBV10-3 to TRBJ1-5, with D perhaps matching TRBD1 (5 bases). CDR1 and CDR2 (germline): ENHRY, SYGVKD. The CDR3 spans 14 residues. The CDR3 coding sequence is TGTGCCAGCAGTGGAGATGGGGCCTATCAGCCCCAGCATTTT. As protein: CASSGDGAYQPQHF.

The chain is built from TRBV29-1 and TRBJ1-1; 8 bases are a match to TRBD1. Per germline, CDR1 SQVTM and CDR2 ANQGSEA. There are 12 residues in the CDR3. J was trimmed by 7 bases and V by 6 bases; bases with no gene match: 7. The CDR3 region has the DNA TGCAGCGTGGGACAGGCCACCAGTGAAGCTTTCTTT. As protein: CSVGQATSEAFF.

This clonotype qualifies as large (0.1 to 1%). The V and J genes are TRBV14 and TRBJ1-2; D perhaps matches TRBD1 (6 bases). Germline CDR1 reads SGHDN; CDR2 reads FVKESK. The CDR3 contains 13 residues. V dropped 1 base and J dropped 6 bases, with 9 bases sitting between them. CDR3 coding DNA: TGTGCCAGCAGCCAAGCAGGGGTTCATGGCTACACCTTC. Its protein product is CASSQAGVHGYTF.

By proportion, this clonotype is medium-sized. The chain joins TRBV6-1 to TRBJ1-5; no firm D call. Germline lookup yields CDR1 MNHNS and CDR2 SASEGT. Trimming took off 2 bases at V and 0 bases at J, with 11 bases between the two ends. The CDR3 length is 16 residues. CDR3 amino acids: CASSELPPGSNQPQHF. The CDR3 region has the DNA TGTGCCAGCAGTGAACTACCCCCCGGTAGCAATCAGCCCCAGCATTTT.

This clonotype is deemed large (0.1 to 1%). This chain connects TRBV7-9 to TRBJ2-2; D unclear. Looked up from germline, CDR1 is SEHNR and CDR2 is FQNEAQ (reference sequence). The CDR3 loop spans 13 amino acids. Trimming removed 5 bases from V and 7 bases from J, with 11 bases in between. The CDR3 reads CASSSTENGELFF. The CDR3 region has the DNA TGTGCCAGCAGCAGTACAGAGAACGGGGAGCTGTTTTTT.

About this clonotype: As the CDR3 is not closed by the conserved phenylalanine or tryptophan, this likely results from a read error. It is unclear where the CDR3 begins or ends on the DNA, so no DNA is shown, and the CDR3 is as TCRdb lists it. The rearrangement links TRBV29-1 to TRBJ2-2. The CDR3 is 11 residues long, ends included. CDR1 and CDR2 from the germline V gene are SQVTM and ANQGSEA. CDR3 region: CSGADIGERGC.

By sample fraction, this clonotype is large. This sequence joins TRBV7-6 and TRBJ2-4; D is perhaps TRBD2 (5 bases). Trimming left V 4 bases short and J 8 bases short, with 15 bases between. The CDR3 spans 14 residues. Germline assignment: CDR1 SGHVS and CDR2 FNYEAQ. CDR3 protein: CASSSIDEGDIQYF. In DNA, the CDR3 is TGTGCCAGCAGCTCAATAGACGAGGGAGACATTCAGTACTTC.

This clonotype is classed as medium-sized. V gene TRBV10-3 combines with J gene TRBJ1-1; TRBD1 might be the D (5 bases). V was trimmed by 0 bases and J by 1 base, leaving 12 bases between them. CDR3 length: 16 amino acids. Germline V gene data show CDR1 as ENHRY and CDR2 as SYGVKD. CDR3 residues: CAISESSGGANTEAFF. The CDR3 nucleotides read TGTGCCATCAGTGAGTCGTCGGGAGGGGCGAACACTGAAGCTTTCTTT.

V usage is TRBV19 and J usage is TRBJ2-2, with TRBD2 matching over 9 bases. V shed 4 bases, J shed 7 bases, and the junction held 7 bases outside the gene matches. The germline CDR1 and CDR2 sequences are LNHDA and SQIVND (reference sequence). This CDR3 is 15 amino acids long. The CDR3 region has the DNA TGTGCCAGTAGTACCATAGCGGGAGAAATCGGGGAGCTGTTTTTT. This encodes CASSTIAGEIGELFF.

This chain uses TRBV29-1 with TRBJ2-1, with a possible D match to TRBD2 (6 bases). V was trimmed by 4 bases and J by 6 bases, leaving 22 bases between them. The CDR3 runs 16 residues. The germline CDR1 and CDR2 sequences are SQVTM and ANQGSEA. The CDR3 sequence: CSVVSGQGPFTNEQFF. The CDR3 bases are TGCAGCGTTGTGAGCGGGCAGGGCCCTTTTACCAATGAGCAGTTCTTC.

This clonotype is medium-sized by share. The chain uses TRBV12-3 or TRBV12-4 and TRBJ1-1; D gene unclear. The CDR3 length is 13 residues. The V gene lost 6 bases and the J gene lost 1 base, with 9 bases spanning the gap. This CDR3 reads CASSLNRNTEAFF. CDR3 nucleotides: TGTGCCAGCAGCCTGAACAGGAACACTGAAGCTTTCTTT.

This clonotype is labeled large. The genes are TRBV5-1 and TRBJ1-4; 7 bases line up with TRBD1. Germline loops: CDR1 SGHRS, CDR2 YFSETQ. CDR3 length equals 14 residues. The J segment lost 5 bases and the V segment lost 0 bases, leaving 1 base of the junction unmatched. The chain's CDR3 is CASSLATGNEKLFF. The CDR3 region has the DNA TGCGCCAGCAGCTTGGCGACAGGGAATGAAAAACTGTTTTTT.

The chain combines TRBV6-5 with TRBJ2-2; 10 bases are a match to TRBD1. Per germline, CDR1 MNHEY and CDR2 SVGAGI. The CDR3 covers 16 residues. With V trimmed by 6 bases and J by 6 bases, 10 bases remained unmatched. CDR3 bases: TGTGCCAGCAGCACTGGACAGGGGGTTGGGGCCGGGGAGCTGTTTTTT. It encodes CASSTGQGVGAGELFF.

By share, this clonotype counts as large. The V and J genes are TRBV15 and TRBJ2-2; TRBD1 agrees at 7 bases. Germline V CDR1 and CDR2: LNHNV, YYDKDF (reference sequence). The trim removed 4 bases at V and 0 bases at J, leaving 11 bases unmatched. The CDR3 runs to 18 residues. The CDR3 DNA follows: TGTGCCACCAGCAAATCGTACCGGGACAGCACGAACACCGGGGAGCTGTTTTTT. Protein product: CATSKSYRDSTNTGELFF.

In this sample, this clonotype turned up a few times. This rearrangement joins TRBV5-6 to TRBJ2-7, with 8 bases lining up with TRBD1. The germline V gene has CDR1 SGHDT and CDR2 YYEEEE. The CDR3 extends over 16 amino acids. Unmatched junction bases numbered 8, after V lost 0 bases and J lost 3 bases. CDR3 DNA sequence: TGTGCCAGCAGCTTGGAGTGGACAGGGCTGAACTACGAGCAGTACTTC. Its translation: CASSLEWTGLNYEQYF.

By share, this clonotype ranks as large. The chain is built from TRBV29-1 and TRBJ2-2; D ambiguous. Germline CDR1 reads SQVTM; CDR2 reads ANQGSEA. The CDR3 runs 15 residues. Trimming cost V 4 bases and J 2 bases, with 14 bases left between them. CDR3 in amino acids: CSVVYGQLNTGELFF. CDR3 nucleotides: TGCAGCGTTGTATACGGGCAGTTAAACACCGGGGAGCTGTTTTTT.

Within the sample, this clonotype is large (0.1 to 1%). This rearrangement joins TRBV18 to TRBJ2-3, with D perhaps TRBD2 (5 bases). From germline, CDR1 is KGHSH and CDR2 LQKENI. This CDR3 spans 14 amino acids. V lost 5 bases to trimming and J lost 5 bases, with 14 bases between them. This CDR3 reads CASSRERKKDTQYF. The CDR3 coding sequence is TGTGCCAGCTCAAGAGAGCGGAAAAAAGATACGCAGTATTTT.

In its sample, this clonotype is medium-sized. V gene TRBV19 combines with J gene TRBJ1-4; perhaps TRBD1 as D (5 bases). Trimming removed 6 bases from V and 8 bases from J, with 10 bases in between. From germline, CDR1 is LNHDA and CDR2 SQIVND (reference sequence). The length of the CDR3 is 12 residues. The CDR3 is CASRAGWEKLFF. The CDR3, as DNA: TGTGCCAGTAGAGCAGGGTGGGAAAAACTGTTTTTT.

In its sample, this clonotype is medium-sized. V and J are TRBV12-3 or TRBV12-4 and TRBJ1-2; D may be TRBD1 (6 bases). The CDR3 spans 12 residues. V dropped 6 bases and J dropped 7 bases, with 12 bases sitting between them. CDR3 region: CASSLGQFGYTF. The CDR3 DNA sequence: TGTGCCAGCAGCCTCGGACAGTTTGGCTACACCTTC.

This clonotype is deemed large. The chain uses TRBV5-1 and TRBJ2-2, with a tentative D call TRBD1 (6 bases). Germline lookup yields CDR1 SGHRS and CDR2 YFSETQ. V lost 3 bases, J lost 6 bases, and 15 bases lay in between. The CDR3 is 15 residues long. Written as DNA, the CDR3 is TGCGCCAGCAGCTCTCAAGTTGGGGGCCCCGGGGAGCTGTTTTTT. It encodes CASSSQVGGPGELFF. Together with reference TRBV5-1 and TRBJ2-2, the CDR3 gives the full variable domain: KAGVTQTPRYLIKTRGQQVTLSCSPISGHRSVSWYQQTPGQGLQFLFEYFSETQRNKGNFPGRFSGRQFSNSRSEMNVSTLELGDSALYLCASSSQVGGPGELFFGEGSRLTVL.

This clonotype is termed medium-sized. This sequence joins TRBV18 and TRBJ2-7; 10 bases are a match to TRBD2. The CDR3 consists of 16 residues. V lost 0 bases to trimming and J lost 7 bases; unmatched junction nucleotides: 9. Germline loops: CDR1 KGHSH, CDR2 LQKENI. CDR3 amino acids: CASSPPSSGGRWEQYF. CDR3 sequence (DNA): TGTGCCAGCTCACCACCCTCTAGCGGGGGACGTTGGGAGCAGTACTTC.

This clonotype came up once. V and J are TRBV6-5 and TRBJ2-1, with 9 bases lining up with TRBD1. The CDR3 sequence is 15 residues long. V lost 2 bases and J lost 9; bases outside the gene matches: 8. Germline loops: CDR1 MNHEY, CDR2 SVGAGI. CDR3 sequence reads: CASSYTGQGGGEQFF. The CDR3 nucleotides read TGTGCCAGCAGTTACACGGGACAGGGAGGTGGTGAGCAGTTCTTC.

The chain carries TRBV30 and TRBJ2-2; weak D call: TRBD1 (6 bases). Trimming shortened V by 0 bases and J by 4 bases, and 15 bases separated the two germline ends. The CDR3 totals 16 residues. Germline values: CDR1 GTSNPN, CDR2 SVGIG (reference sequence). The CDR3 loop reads CAWSVQGGSGTGELFF. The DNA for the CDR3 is TGTGCCTGGAGTGTACAAGGGGGAAGTGGCACCGGGGAGCTGTTTTTT.

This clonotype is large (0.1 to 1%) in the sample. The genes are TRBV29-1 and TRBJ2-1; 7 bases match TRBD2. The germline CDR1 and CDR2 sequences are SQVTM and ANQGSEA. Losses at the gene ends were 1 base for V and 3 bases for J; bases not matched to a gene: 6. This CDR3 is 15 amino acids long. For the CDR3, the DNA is TGCAGCGTTGAAGGTCCTAGCGGAGACTACAATGAGCAGTTCTTC. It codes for CSVEGPSGDYNEQFF.

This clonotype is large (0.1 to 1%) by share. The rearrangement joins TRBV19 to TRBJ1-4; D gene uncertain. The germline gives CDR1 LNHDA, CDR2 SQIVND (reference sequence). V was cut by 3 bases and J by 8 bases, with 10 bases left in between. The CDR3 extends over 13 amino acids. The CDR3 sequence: CASSIRDREKLFF. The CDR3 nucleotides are TGTGCCAGTAGTATCCGGGATAGAGAAAAACTGTTTTTT.

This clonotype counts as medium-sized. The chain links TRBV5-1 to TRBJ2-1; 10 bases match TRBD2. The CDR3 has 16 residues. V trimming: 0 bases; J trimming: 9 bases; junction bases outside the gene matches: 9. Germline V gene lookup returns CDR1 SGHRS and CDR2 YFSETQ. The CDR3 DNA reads TGCGCCAGCAGCTTGGAACTAGCGGGATCGGAAGCTGAGCAGTTCTTC. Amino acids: CASSLELAGSEAEQFF.